This T cell receptor (beta chain) came from a study of blood T cell repertoires in COVID-19. The germline CDR1 and CDR2 sequences are MNHEY and SVGEGT. With V trimmed by 5 bases and J by 4 bases, 4 bases remained unmatched. This CDR3 is 15 amino acids long. In the original processing: Scientists estimated how many nucleated cells there were by amplifying reference gene primers. Only in-frame clones appear in the TCRdb table, and some are missing; sequencing was by immunoSEQ multiplex PCR. V and J calls and clone size are those listed in that table; D and trimming were worked out from the DNA. Of 120,000 to 150,000 clones listed, around nine tenths are singletons.

This TCR came from a human donor in a cohort sampled during active COVID-19. This rearrangement joins TRBV6-2 or TRBV6-3 to TRBJ2-2, with 10 bases aligning to TRBD2. Sequences were obtained from peripheral blood. The CDR3 protein is CASSPTSGFTGELFF. The DNA for the CDR3 is TGTGCCAGCAGTCCGACTAGCGGGTTCACCGGGGAGCTGTTTTTT.